This T cell receptor (beta chain) was retrieved from a study of beta chain features in type 1 diabetes. Of the isolated RNA, all was reverse transcribed, and so the sequenced material was expressed TCRB transcripts. TCRdb's copy holds only in-frame clones and misses some; the assay was immunoSEQ multiplex PCR. In the table there are 300,000 to 350,000 clones, about 20% of which are singletons. Of note for this clone: Other DNA sequences in the sample encode the same CDR3.

The receptor was derived from a woman in her late teens or twenties in good health. The source material was naive CD4+ T cells from blood.

The CDR3 spells CAWSGGGYTF. The DNA of the CDR3 is TGTGCCTGGTCAGGAGGGGGCTACACCTTC. The genes are TRBV30 and TRBJ1-2, with D uncertain. The CDR3 is 10 residues long. Trimming removed 5 bases at V and 8 bases at J, with 9 bases between. Germline V lookup: CDR1 GTSNPN, CDR2 SVGIG (reference sequence).